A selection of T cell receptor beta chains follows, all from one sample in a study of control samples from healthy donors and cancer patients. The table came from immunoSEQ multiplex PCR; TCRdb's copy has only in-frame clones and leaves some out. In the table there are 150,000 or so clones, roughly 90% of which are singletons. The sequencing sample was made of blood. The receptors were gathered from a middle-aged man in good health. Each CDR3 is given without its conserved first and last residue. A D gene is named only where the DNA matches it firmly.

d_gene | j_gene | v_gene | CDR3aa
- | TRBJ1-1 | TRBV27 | ASRPTGLGEAF
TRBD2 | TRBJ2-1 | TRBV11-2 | ASSLVVLATRGHEQF
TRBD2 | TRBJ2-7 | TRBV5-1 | ASSLISGGLSSYEQY
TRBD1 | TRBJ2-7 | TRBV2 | ASGGQGRTYEQY
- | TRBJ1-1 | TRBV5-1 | ASSPLLGNNEAF
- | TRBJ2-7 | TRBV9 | ASSVGQANYEQY
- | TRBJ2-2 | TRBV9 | ASTPSLGGELF
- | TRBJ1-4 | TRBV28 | ASSPLGGTTNEKLF
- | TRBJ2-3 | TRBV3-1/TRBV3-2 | ASSQVRGPQDTQY
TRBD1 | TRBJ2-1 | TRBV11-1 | ASSLEPGGIVNEQF
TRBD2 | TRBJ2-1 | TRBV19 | ASQEGLAPYNEQF
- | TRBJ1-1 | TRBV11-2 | ASSAGLTGTEAF
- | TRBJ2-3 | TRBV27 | ASSFSSTDTQY
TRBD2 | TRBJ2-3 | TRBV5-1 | ASSLVLAGGRDTQY
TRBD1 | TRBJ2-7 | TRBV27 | ASSRQGAYEQY
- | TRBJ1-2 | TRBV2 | ASSERGGFYGYT
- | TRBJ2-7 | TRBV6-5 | ASSLQITSSYEQY
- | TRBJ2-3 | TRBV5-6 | ASSNRGAGDTQY